Listed here are 10 T cell receptor beta chains from one sample, sequenced in a study of breast tumors, draining lymph nodes, adjacent tissues. From the multiplex PCR reads, TCRdb called clonotypes with MiXCR, one entry per CDR3 protein. In the table there are some 230,000 distinct CDR3 sequences, under 40% of which are singletons. The lymph nodes were axillary draining lymph nodes from breast cancer patients. Sequencing input: axillary lymph node tissue. The source of these receptors is a female donor with breast cancer. Some clones in this sample may be carry-over from other donors' samples.

In this sample, this clonotype turned up a few times. This chain links TRBV30 with TRBJ2-3; either TRBD1 or TRBD2 may fit D (5 bases each). The germline V gene has CDR1 GTSNPN and CDR2 SVGIG (reference sequence). V was pared by 6 bases and J by 0 bases, with 13 bases between. This CDR3 has 14 residues. CDR3 sequence (DNA): TGTGCCTGTGCCCCGGGGCGGAGCACAGATACGCAGTATTTT. Its protein is CACAPGRSTDTQYF.

This clonotype appeared many times. The rearrangement joins TRBV6-1 to TRBJ1-5; TRBD1 matches at 9 bases. With V trimmed by 3 bases and J by 7 bases, 7 bases remained unmatched. There are 15 residues in the CDR3. Germline assignment: CDR1 MNHNS and CDR2 SASEGT. The CDR3 reads CASSEGTGIGQPQHF. CDR3 coding DNA: TGTGCCAGCAGTGAGGGGACAGGGATCGGCCAGCCCCAGCATTTT.

V is TRBV7-9 and J is TRBJ2-5; TRBD1 agrees at 8 bases. V shed 4 bases and J 9 bases; nucleotides not matched to a gene: 16. CDR1 and CDR2 (germline): SEHNR, FQNEAQ (reference sequence). This CDR3 is built from 16 residues. The CDR3 region is CASSSGQGVGNQPQYF. The CDR3 nucleotides are TGTGCCAGCAGCTCTGGACAGGGAGTGGGCAATCAGCCCCAGTACTTC.

For this clonotype: A much more abundant neighbour one base away suggests this may be a read error. The gene calls are TRBV3-1 and TRBJ2-5, with D unclear. V gave up 1 base and J gave up 5 bases, with 11 bases separating them. Germline V CDR1 and CDR2: LGHDT, YNNKEL (reference sequence). The CDR3 has 14 amino acids. The CDR3 DNA reads TGTGCCAGCAGCCAAGGGGGAAACTTTGAGACCCAGTACTTC. Protein sequence: CASSQGGNFETQYF.

The rearrangement uses TRBV11-1 and TRBJ2-5; weak D call: TRBD2 (6 bases). Germline CDR1 SGHAT, CDR2 FQDESV (reference sequence). The ends were cut back, 4 bases at V and 7 bases at J, with 25 bases in the middle. The CDR3 has 17 residues. CDR3 in amino acids: CASSSRRYRDSERTQYF. CDR3 in DNA: TGTGCCAGCAGCTCAAGGCGATACCGGGACTCCGAACGGACCCAGTACTTC.

This clonotype was counted at least ten times. The chain couples TRBV11-3 to TRBJ2-7; 8 bases fit TRBD1. Trimming at V came to 3 bases and at J to 2 bases, leaving 9 bases not matched to a gene. The CDR3 consists of 16 residues. CDR1 SGHNT and CDR2 YENEEA come from the germline V gene. The chain's CDR3 is CASSFDRDRPTYEQYF. The CDR3 DNA is TGTGCCAGCAGCTTTGACCGGGACAGGCCCACCTACGAGCAGTACTTC.

This clonotype came up many times. V gene TRBV5-1 combines with J gene TRBJ2-2; D possibly uses TRBD1 or TRBD2 (6 bases each). Per the germline V gene, CDR1 is SGHRS and CDR2 is YFSETQ. Between the trimmed V and J ends, which lost 4 bases and 4 bases, there was a span of 14 bases. The CDR3 loop spans 15 amino acids. The CDR3 bases are TGCGCCAGCAGCCGAGGGGGGTCACCCACCGGGGAGCTGTTTTTT. Protein product: CASSRGGSPTGELFF.

This clonotype was seen repeatedly, ten times or more. The chain recombines TRBV11-1 with TRBJ2-1; 11 nucleotides match TRBD1. CDR3 size: 16 residues. Germline loops: CDR1 SGHAT, CDR2 FQDESV (reference sequence). V lost 1 base and J lost 2; bases outside the gene matches: 1. CDR3 bases: TGTGCCAGCAGCTTAGAGGGACAGGGGGCCTACAATGAGCAGTTCTTC. Residues: CASSLEGQGAYNEQFF.

About this clonotype itself: A much bigger clone sits one base away, suggesting this may be a read error. This chain uses TRBV6-1 with TRBJ1-6; 11 bases fit TRBD1. The length of the CDR3 is 17 residues. Trimming took 6 bases from V and 4 from J; bases not matched to a gene: 8. Germline lookup yields CDR1 MNHNS and CDR2 SASEGT. The CDR3 DNA follows: TGTGCCAGCAGGCGACCGGGACAGGGGGGGTATAATTCACCCCTCCACTTT. It codes for CASRRPGQGGYNSPLHF.

A remark on this clonotype: An end of the junction differs from the germline gene, which may be a read error. The chain employs TRBV14 and TRBJ1-2; 7 bases fit TRBD1. The CDR3 consists of 15 residues. CDR1 is SGHDN, CDR2 FVKESK, per germline. The CDR3 DNA reads as TGTGCCAGCAGCCCAGATTGGGCCAGGGGGTATGGCTCCACCTTC. It is translated as CASSPDWARGYGSTF.